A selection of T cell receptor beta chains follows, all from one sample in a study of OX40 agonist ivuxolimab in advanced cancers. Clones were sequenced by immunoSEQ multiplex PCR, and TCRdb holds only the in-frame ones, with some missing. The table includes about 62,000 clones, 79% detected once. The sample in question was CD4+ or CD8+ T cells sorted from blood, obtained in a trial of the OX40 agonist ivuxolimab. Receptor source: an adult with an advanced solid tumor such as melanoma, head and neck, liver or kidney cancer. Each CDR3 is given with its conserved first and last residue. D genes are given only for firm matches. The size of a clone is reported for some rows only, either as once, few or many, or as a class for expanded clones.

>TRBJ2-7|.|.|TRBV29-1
TGCAGCGTTGAAATTGAGTCCGGCGAGCAGTACTTC
CSVEIESGEQYF
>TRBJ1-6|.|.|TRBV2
TGTGCCAGCACCTATAATGGGTTGACGGGGAATTCACCCCTCCACTTT
CASTYNGLTGNSPLHF
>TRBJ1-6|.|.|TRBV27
TGTGCCAGCAGTTTATCAGTCGGGCGGCGGAATTCACCCCTCCACTTT
CASSLSVGRRNSPLHF
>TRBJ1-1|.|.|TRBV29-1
TGCAGCGTTAGTGGCCTTGAAGCTTTCTTT
CSVSGLEAFF
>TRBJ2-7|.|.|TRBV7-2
TGTGCCAGCAGCTTGGGTGGGAACTACGAGCAGTACTTC
CASSLGGNYEQYF
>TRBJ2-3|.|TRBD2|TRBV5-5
TGTGCCAGCAGCTGGGACGGGACTAGCGGAATCACAGATACGCAGTATTTT
CASSWDGTSGITDTQYF
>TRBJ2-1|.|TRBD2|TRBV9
TGTGCCAGCAGCGTAGCGGGGACTAGCGGGGGGGCTTACAATGAGCAGTTCTTC
CASSVAGTSGGAYNEQFF
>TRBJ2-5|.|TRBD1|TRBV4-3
TGCGCCAGCAGCCAAGTGAGGGGGCGCTCGGAGACCCAGTACTTC
CASSQVRGRSETQYF
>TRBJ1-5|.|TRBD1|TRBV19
TGTGCCAGTAGTATAGGGTGGACAGGGAATCAGCCCCAGCATTTT
CASSIGWTGNQPQHF
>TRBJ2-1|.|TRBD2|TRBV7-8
TGTGCCAGCAGCTACGATCGGACTAGCGGCAGGTACAATGAGCAGTTCTTC
CASSYDRTSGRYNEQFF
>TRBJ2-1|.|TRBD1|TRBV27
TGTGCCAGCAGTTTCACCGGGACAGGGAGGTTTGAGCAGTTCTTC
CASSFTGTGRFEQFF
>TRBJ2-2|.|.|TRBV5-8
TGTGCCAGCAGCTCTCTACAGGGCCTCGGGGAGCTGTTTTTT
CASSSLQGLGELFF
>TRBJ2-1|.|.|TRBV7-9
TGTGCCAGCAGCCCCGGGAGAGCACAGGTCAATGAGCAGTTCTTC
CASSPGRAQVNEQFF
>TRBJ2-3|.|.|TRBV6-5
TGTGCCAGCAGGGACAGCCCCACAGATACGCAGTATTTT
CASRDSPTDTQYF
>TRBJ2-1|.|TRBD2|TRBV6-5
TGTGCCAGCAGTTCCAGCGGGAGCTCCTACAATGAGCAGTTCTTC
CASSSSGSSYNEQFF
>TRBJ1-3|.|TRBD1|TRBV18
TGTGCCAGCTCACCACCGATGGGACAGGGCAAAGGGACTGGAAACACCATATATTTT
CASSPPMGQGKGTGNTIYF
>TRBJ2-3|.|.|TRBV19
TGTGCCAGTAGTATAAAAGCGGCCACGCCAAGAGATACGCAGTATTTT
CASSIKAATPRDTQYF
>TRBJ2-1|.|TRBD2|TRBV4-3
TGCGCCAGCAGCCAAGATCGGCTAGCGGGAGGGCTCAATGAGCAGTTCTTC
CASSQDRLAGGLNEQFF
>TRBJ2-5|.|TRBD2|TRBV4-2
TGTGCCAGCAGCCAAGGGGCTAGCGGGAGGGGAAGGGGAGAGACCCAGTACTTC
CASSQGASGRGRGETQYF
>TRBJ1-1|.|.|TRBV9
TGTGCCAGCAGCGTAGCGGCCCTGAACGTTGAAGCTTTCTTT
CASSVAALNVEAFF
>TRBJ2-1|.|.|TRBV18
TGTGCCAGCTCACCTCTCAGACTAGACCCGGGAAGGAATGAGCAGTTCTTC
CASSPLRLDPGRNEQFF
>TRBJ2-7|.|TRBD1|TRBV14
TGTGCCAGCAGCCAACCCGGGACAGGGCACTACGAGCAGTACTTC
CASSQPGTGHYEQYF
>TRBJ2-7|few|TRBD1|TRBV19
TGTGCCAGTAGTGTACAGGGGCGCCCAGGGGAGCAGTACTTC
CASSVQGRPGEQYF
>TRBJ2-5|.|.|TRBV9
TGTGCCAGCAGCGTAGTGGAGGGACAGACCCAGTACTTC
CASSVVEGQTQYF
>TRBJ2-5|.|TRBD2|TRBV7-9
TGTGCCAGCAGCTCATTGGGGGGAGGGAACCTCCAAGAGACCCAGTACTTC
CASSSLGGGNLQETQYF
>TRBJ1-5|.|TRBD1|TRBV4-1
TGCGCCAGCAGCCAAGTCCCAGGGGGCGGCTATAGCAATCAGCCCCAGCATTTT
CASSQVPGGGYSNQPQHF
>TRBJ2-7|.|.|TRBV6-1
TGTGCCAGCAGTCCCTTGGGTAGGGACGAGCAGTACTTC
CASSPLGRDEQYF
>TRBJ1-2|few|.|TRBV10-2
TGCGCCAGCAGTGAGTCTGGGGGCTACACCTTC
CASSESGGYTF
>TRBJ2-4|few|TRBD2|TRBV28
TGTGCCAGCAGTTCCCTCCTCGGTTTTGCGGGAGGGCCTGCCAAAAACATTCAGTACTTC
CASSSLLGFAGGPAKNIQYF
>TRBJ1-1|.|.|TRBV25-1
TGTGCCAGCAGTGGGCCGTCGCTCATGAACACTGAAGCTTTCTTT
CASSGPSLMNTEAFF
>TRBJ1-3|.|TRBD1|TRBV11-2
TGTGCCACCGGACAGGGAGTCGTCGGAAACACCATATATTTT
CATGQGVVGNTIYF
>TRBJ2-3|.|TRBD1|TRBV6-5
TGTGCCAGCAGTCCGACAGGGAGCACAGATACGCAGTATTTT
CASSPTGSTDTQYF
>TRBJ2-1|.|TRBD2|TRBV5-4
TGTGCCAGCAGCCTGACTAGCGGGGGGGGTTACAATGAGCAGTTCTTC
CASSLTSGGGYNEQFF
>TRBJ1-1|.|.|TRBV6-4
TGTGCCAGCAGTGACAAGGGCAGGGTGAACACTGAAGCTTTCTTT
CASSDKGRVNTEAFF
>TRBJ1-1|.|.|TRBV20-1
TGCAGTGCTAGAGGGCGAGCCGAAGCTTTCTTT
CSARGRAEAFF
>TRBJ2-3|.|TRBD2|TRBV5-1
TGCGCCAGCAGCTTGAAGCGGGAGAGGGGAGATACGCAGTATTTT
CASSLKRERGDTQYF
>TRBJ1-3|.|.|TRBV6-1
TGTGCCAGCAGTGAACAGGGACACGCTGGAAACACCATATATTTT
CASSEQGHAGNTIYF
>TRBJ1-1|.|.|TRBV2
TGTGCCAGCGCTAGGCGTGGCAGGGACACTGAAGCTTTCTTT
CASARRGRDTEAFF
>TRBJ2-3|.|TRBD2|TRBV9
TGTGCCAGCAGCGCCCCCGGGAAGCGGGGGGACCAGAGGGGGCAGTATTTT
CASSAPGKRGDQRGQYF
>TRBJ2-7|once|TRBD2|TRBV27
TGTGCCAGCAGTGTTCTAGCGGGAACCCCCTACGAGCAGTACTTC
CASSVLAGTPYEQYF
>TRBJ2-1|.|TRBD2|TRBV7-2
TGTGCCAGCAGCTTAGCTAGCGGGGGGAGGTACAATGAGCAGTTCTTC
CASSLASGGRYNEQFF
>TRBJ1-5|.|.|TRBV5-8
TGTGCCAGCAGCTTGGGACCGGCGGGGGGCTCGGGGCATTTT
CASSLGPAGGSGHF
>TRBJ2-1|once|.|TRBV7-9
TGTGCCAGCTCGGGCGGTACCTACAATGAGCAGTTCTTC
CASSGGTYNEQFF
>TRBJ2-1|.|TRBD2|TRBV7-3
TGTGCCAGCAGCTTAACGTTGGCGGGAGGAGCCTACAATGAGCAGTTCTTC
CASSLTLAGGAYNEQFF
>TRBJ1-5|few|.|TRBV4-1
TGCGCCAGCAGCCACAGGGGAAACCAGCCCCAGCATTTT
CASSHRGNQPQHF
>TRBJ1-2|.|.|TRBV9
TGTGCCAGCAGTTCCTATGAAGGCGGCTACACCTTC
CASSSYEGGYTF
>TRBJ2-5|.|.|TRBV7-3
TGTGCCAGCAGCTTAATGCAGGGGTCCCAAGAGACCCAGTACTTC
CASSLMQGSQETQYF
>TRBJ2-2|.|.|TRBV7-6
TGTGCCAGCAGCCAGAGGAGGGTCACCGGGGAGCTGTTTTTT
CASSQRRVTGELFF
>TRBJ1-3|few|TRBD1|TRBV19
TGTGCCAGTAGGGAAACAGGGGCATCTGGAAACACCATATATTTT
CASRETGASGNTIYF
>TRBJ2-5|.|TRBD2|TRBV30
TGTGCCTGGAGCGACCCGATGGGACTAGCGGGAGAGACCCAGTACTTC
CAWSDPMGLAGETQYF
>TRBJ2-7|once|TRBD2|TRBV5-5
TGTGCCAGCAGCTTAGTGGCGGGAGGCTACGAGCAGTACTTC
CASSLVAGGYEQYF
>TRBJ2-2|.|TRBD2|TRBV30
TGTGCCGCACCTAGCGGAGGGAATACCGGGGAGCTGTTTTTT
CAAPSGGNTGELFF
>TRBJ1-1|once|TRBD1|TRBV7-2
TGTGCCAGCAGCTTAACAGGGGGCACTGAAGCTTTCTTT
CASSLTGGTEAFF
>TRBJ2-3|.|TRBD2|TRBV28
TGTGCCAGCAGTTTAGGGGGGGTTTACACAGATACGCAGTATTTT
CASSLGGVYTDTQYF
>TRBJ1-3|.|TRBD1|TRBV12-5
TGTGCTAGTGGTTTGGGACAGGGAACTCTGGAAAACACCATATATTTT
CASGLGQGTLENTIYF